The 6 T cell receptor beta chains below all came from one sample that was sequenced in a study of T-cell memory formation after mild COVID-19. TCRdb processed the 5' RACE reads anew with MiXCR; each CDR3 protein has one entry. This sample has about 210,000 distinct CDR3 sequences; over 9.5% occur once, and the top ten carry just over 3%. What was sequenced was PBMCs or a T cell subset sorted from them (not recorded which). These TCRs come from a man aged 18-30 years who had mild COVID-19 (a few samples of this study predate the infection). Cell type and time point are not known.

The V gene is TRBV10-3, the J gene TRBJ2-2; 9 bases line up with TRBD2. V was clipped by 4 bases and J by 6 bases; unmatched bases: 9. The CDR3 has 16 amino acids. Germline-derived CDR1 and CDR2 are ENHRY and SYGVKD. The CDR3 reads CAISGASGESAGELFF. The CDR3 coding sequence is TGTGCCATCAGTGGGGCTAGCGGGGAGAGTGCCGGGGAGCTGTTTTTT.

This clonotype was counted at least ten times. The V call is TRBV10-3, the J call TRBJ2-1; TRBD1 aligns across 11 bases. The germline gives CDR1 ENHRY, CDR2 SYGVKD. The length of the CDR3 is 15 residues. Trimming removed 6 bases from V and 7 bases from J; junction bases left unmatched: 8. The CDR3 nucleotides are TGTGCCATCAGCGGGTTGGACAGGGGGCCGAATGAGCAGTTCTTC. This sequence encodes CAISGLDRGPNEQFF.

V gene TRBV4-2 combines with J gene TRBJ1-4; D might be TRBD1 (6 bases). There are 14 residues in the CDR3. V lost 4 bases, J lost 4 bases, and 10 bases lay in between. Germline-derived CDR1 and CDR2 are LGHNA and YNFKEQ. This CDR3 reads CASSPGGGNEKLFF. The DNA for the CDR3 is TGTGCCAGCAGCCCCGGAGGGGGTAATGAAAAACTGTTTTTT.

The CDR3 DNA is TGTGCCAGCAGCTCCAGGTGGCAGGGGGGCCCCAATGAGCAGTTCTTC. Translating gives CASSSRWQGGPNEQFF. This chain joins TRBV13 and TRBJ2-1; perhaps TRBD1 as D (7 bases). The CDR3 sequence is 16 residues long. Germline CDR1 PRHDT, CDR2 FYEKMQ (reference sequence). Trimming took 4 bases from V and 6 from J, leaving 19 bases between them.

This clonotype was counted at least ten times. The chain is built from TRBV20-1 and TRBJ2-5, with D possibly being TRBD1 (6 bases). Deletions cut 0 bases from V and 5 bases from J, with 13 bases between. This CDR3 has 14 residues. From germline, CDR1 is DFQATT and CDR2 SNEGSKA (reference sequence). CDR3 amino acids: CSARDAPRGETQYF. The DNA of the CDR3 is TGCAGTGCTAGAGACGCCCCTAGGGGGGAGACCCAGTACTTC.

The J gene is TRBJ2-3, the V gene TRBV5-1; D remains ambiguous. This CDR3 spans 17 amino acids. Germline CDR1 is SGHRS and CDR2 is YFSETQ. The germline V and J ends were trimmed by 0 bases and 7 bases, with 21 bases remaining between them. CDR3 coding DNA: TGCGCCAGCAGCTTGGCCAGTGTCGGGTTTATGTTGAATACGCAGTATTTT. Its translation: CASSLASVGFMLNTQYF.